This T cell receptor (beta chain) is from a study of OX40 agonist ivuxolimab in advanced cancers. Study context: Patient treatment consisted of intravenous ivuxolimab administration every 2 weeks at 0.01 to 10 mg/kg. Enrolled patients in dose escalation had cancers that were hepatocellular carcinoma, melanoma, renal cell or head and neck cancer.

A note on this clone: Its specificity is unknown.

This table comes from immunoSEQ multiplex PCR, and its TCRdb copy is limited to in-frame clones, with some not included. This table has 40,000 to 55,000 clones, roughly four fifths appearing once. The length of the CDR3 is 15 residues. Per germline, CDR1 MNHNY and CDR2 SVGAGI (reference sequence). V shed 8 bases and J shed 0 bases, with 14 bases lying between them. Findings and caveats of the study: In the 0.1-3.0 mg/kg groups, partial responders showed among the lowest expansion. Some nonresponders likewise displayed low normalized T-cell clonal expansion.

The sequencing here drew on CD4+ or CD8+ T cells sorted from blood, taken in a trial of the OX40 agonist ivuxolimab. This sequence was found in an adult with an advanced solid tumor such as melanoma, head and neck, liver or kidney cancer. The chain uses TRBV6-6 and TRBJ1-5; D is perhaps TRBD1 (6 bases). Written as DNA, the CDR3 is TGTGCCAGCGGCCCCAGGGGACTTAGCAATCAGCCCCAGCATTTT. Amino acids: CASGPRGLSNQPQHF.